Shown below are 9 T cell receptor beta chains from a single sample sequenced in a study of T cell responses to AZD1222 COVID-19 vaccine. Sequenced by immunoSEQ multiplex PCR; TCRdb stores in-frame clones only, minus some. The table lists around 70,000 clones, more than 75% of them singletons, with around 5.1% in the top ten. The sequencing used peripheral blood, collected 28 days after the second dose of the MenACWY control vaccine. The receptors originated from an adult who received the MenACWY meningococcal vaccine as a control.

The chain links TRBV7-2 to TRBJ2-2; 11 bases line up with TRBD2. Looked up from germline, CDR1 is SGHTA and CDR2 is FQGNSA. This CDR3 spans 16 amino acids. Trimming cost V 5 bases and J 4 bases; bases outside gene matches: 6. The CDR3, as DNA: TGTGCCAGCAGCCCCCTAGCGGGAGGCGGCACCGGGGAGCTGTTTTTT. This codes for CASSPLAGGGTGELFF.

The chain links TRBV20-1 to TRBJ2-5, with D perhaps matching TRBD2 (5 bases). CDR3 length equals 14 residues. Per germline, CDR1 DFQATT and CDR2 SNEGSKA (reference sequence). The V end lost 3 bases, the J end lost 5 bases, and 16 bases lay between the germline ends. The CDR3 DNA sequence: TGCAGTGCTAGTAGGGTGATCGGGATGGAGACCCAGTACTTC. Amino acid sequence: CSASRVIGMETQYF.

The chain carries TRBV18 and TRBJ2-7, with a weak D call TRBD1 (5 bases). Germline assignment: CDR1 KGHSH and CDR2 LQKENI. V was shortened by 6 bases and J by 0 bases, with 15 bases between the two germline ends. This CDR3 contains 15 residues. In DNA, the CDR3 is TGTGCCAGCTCCCTAAGGGGCGCGAGCTCCTACGAGCAGTACTTC. It codes for CASSLRGASSYEQYF.

The V call is TRBV5-1, the J call TRBJ1-6; TRBD1 matches 10 bases. Trimming removed 4 bases from V and 10 bases from J; junction bases left unmatched: 5. Germline lookup yields CDR1 SGHRS and CDR2 YFSETQ. This CDR3 is 14 amino acids long. The CDR3 sequence: CASSEGQGTSPLHF. The CDR3 DNA reads TGCGCCAGCAGCGAGGGACAGGGGACCTCACCCCTCCACTTT. The variable domain in full, with the rest retrieved from reference TRBV5-1 and TRBJ1-6, is KAGVTQTPRYLIKTRGQQVTLSCSPISGHRSVSWYQQTPGQGLQFLFEYFSETQRNKGNFPGRFSGRQFSNSRSEMNVSTLELGDSALYLCASSEGQGTSPLHFGNGTRLTVT.

This chain connects TRBV6-2 or TRBV6-3 to TRBJ2-5; 8 nucleotides match TRBD2. The junction had 2 bases not matched to a gene; V was cut back by 4 bases and J by 1 base. Germline V lookup: CDR1 MNHEY, CDR2 SVGEGT. The CDR3 covers 14 residues. CDR3 coding DNA: TGTGCCAGCAGTTGGCGGGGGGTCCAAGAGACCCAGTACTTC. The encoded protein is CASSWRGVQETQYF.

The gene calls are TRBV23-1 and TRBJ2-5; possibly TRBD1 for D (6 bases). TRBV23-1 is classed as an ORF, of uncertain function. The V gene lost 2 bases and the J gene lost 3 bases, with 7 bases spanning the gap. The CDR3 spans 13 residues. The DNA for the CDR3 is TGCGCCAGCAGTCAACCAGGGGAAGAGACCCAGTACTTC. Residues: CASSQPGEETQYF.

The rearrangement uses TRBV2 and TRBJ1-1; D may be TRBD1 (6 bases). In germline, CDR1 is SNHLY, CDR2 FYNNEI. V lost 8 bases to trimming and J lost 6 bases, with 10 bases between them. CDR3 length: 11 amino acids. In DNA form, the CDR3 reads TGTGCCAGCCAACAGGGAGCTGAAGCTTTCTTT. Its translation: CASQQGAEAFF.

This chain connects TRBV9 to TRBJ2-2, with 7 bases fitting TRBD2. The V and J ends lost 7 bases and 5 bases, in that order; junction bases with no gene match: 11. This CDR3 contains 15 residues. CDR1 is SGDLS and CDR2 is YYNGEE in the germline V gene. The CDR3 protein is CASLRAGVGTGELFF. CDR3 nucleotide sequence: TGTGCCAGCCTTAGGGCGGGAGTAGGAACCGGGGAGCTGTTTTTT.

V usage is TRBV28 and J usage is TRBJ2-5; TRBD2 aligns across 9 bases. The trim removed 6 bases at V and 1 base at J, leaving 3 bases unmatched. The CDR3 sequence is 14 residues long. Germline V lookup: CDR1 MDHEN, CDR2 SYDVKM. The CDR3 is CASRGAGGQETQYF. CDR3 nucleotide sequence: TGTGCCAGCAGAGGAGCGGGAGGCCAAGAGACCCAGTACTTC.